The 24 T cell receptor beta chains reported below all come from one sample, sequenced in a study of T cell responses to AZD1222 COVID-19 vaccine. Using immunoSEQ multiplex PCR, the repertoire was profiled, and TCRdb retains in-frame clones only, with some absent. The table has 120,000 or so clones, 92% seen once. This sample comprised peripheral blood, obtained 28 days after the second AZD1222 dose. The receptor set was obtained from an adult who received the AZD1222 COVID-19 vaccine.

Remarks on this clone: Other DNA sequences in the sample encode the same CDR3. V usage is TRBV7-9 and J usage is TRBJ1-5; D is unclear. CDR3 length equals 14 residues. Deletions cut 4 bases from V and 0 bases from J, with 7 bases between. The germline CDR1 and CDR2 sequences are SEHNR and FQNEAQ (reference sequence). In DNA, the CDR3 is TGTGCCAGCAGCTCCGTGGGTAGCAATCAGCCCCAGCATTTT. Translation: CASSSVGSNQPQHF.

The chain joins TRBV29-1 to TRBJ1-2; D not certain. V was clipped by 7 bases and J by 4 bases, with 10 bases between them. The CDR3 covers 11 residues. CDR1 and CDR2 (germline): SQVTM, ANQGSEA. The CDR3 DNA reads as TGCAGCGCCAGGTTCGGCTATGGCTACACCTTC. Protein product: CSARFGYGYTF.

This chain joins TRBV12-3 or TRBV12-4 and TRBJ1-2; D not certain. The length of the CDR3 is 13 residues. V shed 5 bases and J shed 4 bases, with 11 bases lying between them. CDR3 sequence: CASSPMMVYGYTF. The CDR3 bases are TGTGCCAGCAGTCCGATGATGGTCTATGGCTACACCTTC.

The chain links TRBV5-1 to TRBJ1-4; D may be TRBD1 (6 bases). Germline V gene data show CDR1 as SGHRS and CDR2 as YFSETQ. Trimming pared 3 bases from V and 4 bases from J, leaving 16 bases between. The CDR3 spans 16 residues. This chain's CDR3 is CASSSQGMEFNEKLFF. The CDR3 bases are TGCGCCAGCAGCTCACAGGGAATGGAGTTTAATGAAAAACTGTTTTTT.

The rearrangement uses TRBV2 and TRBJ2-3; TRBD2 matches 8 bases. The V gene end was trimmed by 7 bases and the J gene end by 4 bases; junction bases not matched to a gene: 10. Germline-derived CDR1 and CDR2 are SNHLY and FYNNEI. The CDR3 extends over 15 amino acids. CDR3 residues: CASILSGGVADTQYF. The CDR3 DNA reads TGTGCCAGCATTCTCAGCGGGGGAGTTGCAGATACGCAGTATTTT.

The CDR3: CASSLFPAGGLNNEQFF. The CDR3 DNA follows: TGTGCCAGCAGTTTATTTCCAGCGGGGGGCTTGAACAATGAGCAGTTCTTC. This sequence joins TRBV27 and TRBJ2-1; TRBD2 aligns across 9 bases. There are 17 residues in the CDR3. J gave up 5 bases and V 1 base, and 9 bases lay outside the gene matches. In germline, CDR1 is MNHEY, CDR2 SMNVEV (reference sequence).

The chain has TRBV5-1 and TRBJ1-4; D ambiguous. V shed 4 bases and J shed 2 bases, with 21 bases lying between them. Germline V lookup: CDR1 SGHRS, CDR2 YFSETQ. CDR3 size: 18 residues. CDR3 protein: CASSPGWGWSATNEKLFF. The CDR3 DNA reads as TGCGCCAGCAGCCCGGGGTGGGGTTGGTCCGCGACTAATGAAAAACTGTTTTTT.

This chain uses TRBV20-1 with TRBJ2-7; D is undetermined. This CDR3 is 11 amino acids long. V was pared by 4 bases and J by 2 bases, with 6 bases between. Per germline, CDR1 DFQATT and CDR2 SNEGSKA (reference sequence). The CDR3 loop reads CSATSAYEQYF. The CDR3, as DNA: TGCAGTGCTACTTCTGCCTACGAGCAGTACTTC.

V usage is TRBV19 and J usage is TRBJ2-1; D might be TRBD1 or TRBD2, each matching 7 bases. Trimming took off 4 bases at V and 9 bases at J, with 16 bases between the two ends. CDR1 and CDR2 from the germline V gene are LNHDA and SQIVND (reference sequence). The CDR3 covers 14 residues. CDR3 residues: CASSTQGGLGEQFF. Written as DNA, the CDR3 is TGTGCCAGTAGTACCCAGGGGGGGCTAGGTGAGCAGTTCTTC.

V gene TRBV3-1 (or the pseudogene TRBV3-2) combines with J gene TRBJ2-3, with 12 bases identical to TRBD2. The CDR3 has 17 residues. The J segment lost 0 bases and the V segment lost 2 bases, leaving 3 bases of the junction unmatched. The germline V gene encodes CDR1 LGHDT and CDR2 YNNKEL (reference sequence). This chain's CDR3 is CASSQSGTSGSTDTQYF. DNA of the CDR3: TGTGCCAGCAGCCAATCCGGGACTAGCGGGAGCACAGATACGCAGTATTTT.

The rearrangement joins TRBV9 to TRBJ1-2; D is perhaps TRBD1 (5 bases). The V gene lost 3 bases and the J gene lost 4 bases, with 10 bases spanning the gap. Germline CDR1 and CDR2: SGDLS and YYNGEE. The CDR3 is made up of 13 amino acids. CDR3 in DNA: TGTGCCAGCAGCGATTCGGGGGTCTATGGCTACACCTTC. It encodes CASSDSGVYGYTF.

This sequence joins TRBV27 and TRBJ2-7, with 9 nucleotides matching TRBD1. The CDR3 has 16 amino acids. V shed 4 bases and J 3 bases; nucleotides not matched to a gene: 10. The germline V gene has CDR1 MNHEY and CDR2 SMNVEV (reference sequence). The CDR3 nucleotides are TGTGCCAGCAGTTCCGGGACAGGGACACTTATCTACGAGCAGTACTTC. As protein: CASSSGTGTLIYEQYF.

The chain combines TRBV11-3 with TRBJ2-1, with 11 bases matching TRBD2. Trimming removed 5 bases from V and 8 bases from J; junction bases left unmatched: 8. Germline V gene sequence: CDR1 SGHNT, CDR2 YENEEA. This CDR3 is 15 amino acids long. The CDR3: CASSETSGTGHEQFF. Written as DNA, the CDR3 is TGTGCCAGCAGCGAGACTAGCGGGACCGGTCATGAGCAGTTCTTC.

CDR3 sequence reads: CASSVGQGEGYTF. The CDR3 region has the DNA TGTGCCAGCAGCGTAGGGCAGGGAGAGGGCTACACCTTC. The V call is TRBV9, the J call TRBJ1-2; TRBD1 is a possible D gene (5 bases). From germline, CDR1 is SGDLS and CDR2 YYNGEE. Between the trimmed V and J ends, which lost 0 bases and 8 bases, there was a span of 11 bases. The CDR3 covers 13 residues.

This rearrangement joins TRBV3-1 (or the pseudogene TRBV3-2) to TRBJ2-1; D is perhaps TRBD2 (7 bases). V was pared by 0 bases and J by 6 bases, with 18 bases between. The CDR3 runs 17 residues. Germline CDR1 LGHDT, CDR2 YNNKEL (reference sequence). The CDR3 DNA follows: TGTGCCAGCAGCCAAGATATCAGCGGGACATTTTCCAATGAGCAGTTCTTC. Translated: CASSQDISGTFSNEQFF.

This chain uses TRBV5-1 with TRBJ2-5, with TRBD2 identical over 8 bases. The V gene's germline CDR1 is SGHRS and CDR2 YFSETQ. This CDR3 has 15 amino acids. The J segment lost 1 base and the V segment lost 4 bases, leaving 6 bases of the junction unmatched. The chain's CDR3 is CASSLPSGPQETQYF. The CDR3 bases are TGCGCCAGCAGCCTCCCTAGCGGGCCCCAAGAGACCCAGTACTTC.

This chain links TRBV7-9 with TRBJ1-2; 9 nucleotides align to TRBD1. The CDR3 sequence is 15 residues long. CDR1 is SEHNR and CDR2 is FQNEAQ in the germline V gene (reference sequence). Losses at the gene ends were 5 bases for V and 4 bases for J; bases not matched to a gene: 8. In nucleotides, the CDR3 is TGTGCCAGCAGCGCGCCAACAGGGGGCGTCTATGGCTACACCTTC. Protein sequence: CASSAPTGGVYGYTF.

This clone is a singleton in its sample. This chain joins TRBV5-1 and TRBJ1-3; TRBD1 is a possible D gene (6 bases). Trimming took 4 bases from V and 3 from J, leaving 17 bases between them. Germline CDR1 is SGHRS and CDR2 is YFSETQ. The CDR3 runs 16 residues. CDR3 loop: CASSRTAGDFGNTIYF. In DNA form, the CDR3 reads TGCGCCAGCAGCAGAACTGCAGGGGATTTTGGAAACACCATATATTTT.

In the case of this clone: Germline is not matched at one junction end, which may reflect a read error. The genes are TRBV3-1 (or the pseudogene TRBV3-2) and TRBJ1-2, with 10 positions matching TRBD1. This CDR3 region has 13 residues. Germline CDR1 LGHDT, CDR2 YNNKEL (reference sequence). The CDR3 spells CASSQGPTGGFTF. In DNA form, the CDR3 reads TGTGCCAGCAGCCAAGGGCCGACAGGGGGCTTCACCTTC.

This clone was counted a few times. CDR3 sequence (DNA): TGTGCCAGCAGCTCGATAGACAGAGAGCAGTACTTC. Protein: CASSSIDREQYF. V and J are TRBV7-6 and TRBJ2-7, with D maybe TRBD1 (5 bases). The CDR3 is made up of 12 amino acids. Germline assignment: CDR1 SGHVS and CDR2 FNYEAQ. Between the trimmed V and J ends, which lost 4 bases and 7 bases, there was a span of 11 bases.

The chain carries TRBV5-4 and TRBJ1-1; the D is unclear. Trimming took off 10 bases at V and 5 bases at J, with 15 bases between the two ends. This CDR3 spans 12 amino acids. Germline values: CDR1 SGHNT, CDR2 YYREEE (reference sequence). CDR3: CAPGSWETEAFF. CDR3 DNA sequence: TGTGCCCCGGGCTCTTGGGAGACTGAAGCTTTCTTT. Full variable domain (missing parts from reference TRBV5-4 and TRBJ1-1): ETGVTQSPTHLIKTRGQQVTLRCSSQSGHNTVSWYQQALGQGPQFIFQYYREEENGRGNFPPRFSGLQFPNYSSELNVNALELDDSALYLCAPGSWETEAFFGQGTRLTVV.

The chain recombines TRBV6-5 with TRBJ2-7, with D possibly matching TRBD2 (5 bases). This CDR3 has 12 amino acids. Germline CDR1 MNHEY, CDR2 SVGAGI. V was clipped by 4 bases and J by 6 bases, with 10 bases between them. Here the CDR3 DNA reads TGTGCCAGCAGTTCCCCCACTAGCGAGCAGTACTTC. Encoded protein: CASSSPTSEQYF.

The rearrangement links TRBV5-6 to TRBJ1-2; tentative D call: TRBD1 (5 bases). The CDR3 covers 15 residues. The germline gives CDR1 SGHDT, CDR2 YYEEEE. Trimming stripped 0 bases from V and 4 bases from J, with 13 bases between. Here the CDR3 reads CASSLDSGRTYGYTF. The CDR3, as DNA: TGTGCCAGCAGCTTGGACTCGGGACGGACCTATGGCTACACCTTC. The full variable domain, its missing parts supplied by reference TRBV5-6 and TRBJ1-2, is DAGVTQSPTHLIKTRGQQVTLRCSPKSGHDTVSWYQQALGQGPQFIFQYYEEEERQRGNFPDRFSGHQFPNYSSELNVNALLLGDSALYLCASSLDSGRTYGYTFGSGTRLTVV.

The chain combines TRBV5-5 with TRBJ1-5; 8 bases line up with TRBD1. CDR1 is SGHKS, CDR2 YYEKEE, per germline (reference sequence). Trimming took 2 bases from V and 1 from J; bases not matched to a gene: 5. The CDR3 is made up of 16 amino acids. CDR3 DNA: TGTGCCAGCAGCTTTCAGGGGGCAGGGAGCAATCAGCCCCAGCATTTT. Translating it yields CASSFQGAGSNQPQHF.